Each of the 23 T cell receptor beta chains below was sequenced from the same sample in a study of post-analysis software for immune sequencing data. Study-level results: Five or six TRBV segments appeared more often in patients than in controls, and TRBV5-6, TRBV5-1 and TRBV20-1 were among these.

TCR beta cDNA libraries had unique molecular identifiers. TCRdb recomputed calls from the PCR reads with MiXCR, one row per CDR3 protein. The repertoire includes about 260,000 distinct CDR3 sequences, 36% of them detected once, and under 5% sits in the top ten. Their specific antigens are unknown. The specimen sequenced was blood. The receptors were sampled from a girl under 18 with multiple sclerosis.

At least ten counts were recorded for this clonotype. The chain links TRBV20-1 to TRBJ2-1; TRBD2 agrees at 12 bases. Germline assignment: CDR1 DFQATT and CDR2 SNEGSKA (reference sequence). CDR3 length equals 15 residues. Unmatched junction bases numbered 11, after V lost 5 bases and J lost 9 bases. CDR3: CSAAYLAGGPGEQFF. CDR3 bases: TGCAGTGCTGCCTACCTAGCGGGAGGGCCGGGTGAGCAGTTCTTC.

At least ten counts were recorded for this clonotype. The chain has TRBV11-1 and TRBJ2-1, with 9 positions matching TRBD1. Germline assignment: CDR1 SGHAT and CDR2 FQDESV (reference sequence). The CDR3 has 15 residues. V lost 4 bases, J lost 5 bases, and 6 bases stayed unmatched. In DNA, the CDR3 is TGTGCCAGCAGCTCTCGGGACAGGGCCGACAATGAGCAGTTCTTC. This gives the protein CASSSRDRADNEQFF.

Of note for this clonotype: This may be a read error: a much more frequent sequence differs by one nucleotide. CDR3 sequence: CASSFFGGYNEQYF. The CDR3 DNA reads TGTGCCAGCAGCTTTTTTGGCGGCTACAATGAGCAGTACTTC. V and J are TRBV7-2 and TRBJ2-1; D remains unclear. The better agreement between TRBJ2-7 and the DNA end casts doubt on the J call. Germline loops: CDR1 SGHTA, CDR2 FQGNSA. The CDR3 totals 14 residues.

The genes are TRBV25-1 and TRBJ2-1; D unresolved. Germline loops: CDR1 MGHDK, CDR2 SYGVNS. The CDR3 is 13 residues long. Trimming removed 4 bases from V and 4 bases from J, with 8 bases in between. The CDR3 spells CASSGPGYNEQFF. The CDR3 DNA sequence: TGTGCCAGCAGTGGGCCCGGATACAATGAGCAGTTCTTC. Together with reference TRBV25-1 and TRBJ2-1, the CDR3 gives the full variable domain: EADIYQTPRYLVIGTGKKITLECSQTMGHDKMYWYQQDPGMELHLIHYSYGVNSTEKGDLSSESTVSRIRTEHFPLTLESARPSHTSQYLCASSGPGYNEQFFGPGTRLTVL.

This chain uses TRBV3-1 with TRBJ1-1; D might be TRBD1 (6 bases). The CDR3 is made up of 14 amino acids. Looked up from germline, CDR1 is LGHDT and CDR2 is YNNKEL (reference sequence). Trimming removed 3 bases at V and 6 bases at J, with 14 bases between. CDR3 in DNA: TGTGCCAGCAGCCACAGAACGGGGGCGGCTGAAGCTTTCTTT. Its protein product is CASSHRTGAAEAFF.

This clonotype was found many times. The V gene is TRBV12-3 or TRBV12-4, the J gene TRBJ2-1; TRBD2 matches 8 bases. The length of the CDR3 is 15 residues. J lost 6 bases, V lost 5 bases, and 9 bases had no gene match. CDR3 coding DNA: TGTGCCAGCAGTACCACAGCGGGAGCTGCCAATGAGCAGTTCTTC. It translates to CASSTTAGAANEQFF.

This clonotype has just a few counts. The chain employs TRBV12-3 or TRBV12-4 and TRBJ2-3; 7 positions agree with TRBD2. This CDR3 region has 14 residues. Trimming removed 10 bases from V and 1 base from J; junction bases left unmatched: 8. The CDR3 reads CATRWGRGTDTQYF. In DNA form, the CDR3 reads TGTGCCACTCGCTGGGGGAGGGGCACAGATACGCAGTATTTT.

The CDR3 sequence: CASNRKLAGGETQYF. CDR3 coding DNA: TGTGCCAGCAACCGTAAACTAGCAGGGGGGGAGACCCAGTACTTC. This sequence joins TRBV2 and TRBJ2-5, with D maybe TRBD1 (7 bases). V was shortened by 7 bases and J by 5 bases, with 20 bases between the two germline ends. The CDR3 spans 15 residues. Per germline, CDR1 SNHLY and CDR2 FYNNEI.

This clonotype has at least ten counts. The rearrangement joins TRBV18 to TRBJ2-5; tentatively, D is TRBD1 (5 bases). Trimming cost V 0 bases and J 1 base, with 15 bases left between them. The CDR3 spans 17 residues. Germline V lookup: CDR1 KGHSH, CDR2 LQKENI. CDR3 DNA sequence: TGTGCCAGCTCACCACCCACACTGCGTCAGGGCCAAGAGACCCAGTACTTC. This gives the protein CASSPPTLRQGQETQYF.

In this sample, this clonotype turned up many times. The chain recombines TRBV5-5 with TRBJ1-2; D gene ambiguous. The CDR3 has 12 residues. The germline CDR1 and CDR2 sequences are SGHKS and YYEKEE (reference sequence). The V and J ends lost 5 bases and 11 bases respectively, with 16 bases between them. The DNA of the CDR3 is TGTGCCAGCAGGCCCGGGTCTTCCAGATACACCTTC. As protein: CASRPGSSRYTF.

This clonotype was seen many times. This chain connects TRBV7-2 to TRBJ2-1; the D is unclear. Trimming removed 5 bases at V and 4 bases at J, with 12 bases between. Germline V gene data show CDR1 as SGHTA and CDR2 as FQGNSA. CDR3 length: 14 residues. The DNA for the CDR3 is TGTGCCAGCAGCCTAGAGTGGGGTTACAATGAGCAGTTCTTC. Translated: CASSLEWGYNEQFF.

About this clonotype: This clone may be a read error of a much larger clone one base away. The chain employs TRBV12-3 or TRBV12-4 and TRBJ2-5, with 7 nucleotides matching TRBD1. The CDR3 covers 15 residues. With V trimmed by 6 bases and J by 0 bases, 7 bases remained unmatched. CDR3 sequence: CASRYRGLYQETQYF. CDR3 in DNA: TGTGCCAGCAGGTACAGGGGTTTGTACCAAGAGACCCAGTACTTC.

This clonotype was seen repeatedly, ten times or more. The V gene is TRBV4-1, the J gene TRBJ1-1, with D tentatively TRBD1 (5 bases). The germline V gene encodes CDR1 MGHRA and CDR2 YSYEKL. V gave up 1 base and J gave up 7 bases, with 10 bases separating them. The CDR3 is made up of 13 amino acids. The CDR3 loop reads CASSQVRGDEAFF. The CDR3 DNA follows: TGCGCCAGCAGCCAAGTACGGGGGGATGAAGCTTTCTTT.

On this clonotype itself: A much larger clone sits a single nucleotide away, making a read error possible. Since no conserved phenylalanine or tryptophan closes the CDR3, a read error is the likely cause. The gene calls are TRBV29-1 and TRBJ1-1; D unresolved. Germline CDR1 reads SQVTM; CDR2 reads ANQGSEA. The CDR3 has 8 amino acids. The V gene lost 7 bases and the J gene lost 8 bases, with 5 bases spanning the gap. CDR3 loop: CSAREAFS. Written as DNA, the CDR3 is TGCAGCGCCAGAGAAGCTTTCTCT.

V is TRBV6-5 and J is TRBJ2-6; no reliable D call. V lost 2 bases and J 9 bases, leaving 5 bases between the germline ends. CDR1 is MNHEY and CDR2 is SVGAGI in the germline V gene. The CDR3 runs to 12 residues. The chain's CDR3 is CASSYMDNVLTF. As DNA, the CDR3 is TGTGCCAGCAGTTACATGGACAACGTCCTGACTTTC.

A note on this clonotype: The junction shows a germline mismatch at one end, possibly a read error. The chain has TRBV19 and TRBJ1-2, with 7 bases identical to TRBD1. Germline CDR1 reads LNHDA; CDR2 reads SQIVND (reference sequence). The CDR3 is 12 residues long. The CDR3 sequence is CAGSRQGYGYTF. DNA of the CDR3: TGTGCCGGTAGCCGACAGGGCTATGGCTACACCTTC.

Notes on this clonotype: Given a much more abundant clone one base away, this may be a read error. J is TRBJ1-2 and V is TRBV11-2, with D possibly TRBD1 on 5 matching bases. This CDR3 is built from 13 residues. Between the trimmed V and J ends, which lost 11 bases and 4 bases, there was a span of 17 bases. CDR1 SGHAT and CDR2 FQNNGV come from the germline V gene. The CDR3 sequence is CAEEKGESYGYTF. CDR3 sequence (DNA): TGTGCCGAGGAAAAAGGGGAGAGCTATGGCTACACCTTC.

The chain couples TRBV12-3 or TRBV12-4 to TRBJ2-7; 9 bases are shared with TRBD1. This CDR3 has 15 residues. The J segment lost 7 bases and the V segment lost 5 bases, leaving 12 bases of the junction unmatched. The CDR3 is CASSDPGQGSYEQYF. For the CDR3, the DNA is TGTGCCAGCAGTGATCCGGGACAGGGTTCTTATGAGCAGTACTTC.

The sample holds many counts of this clonotype. V and J are TRBV24-1 and TRBJ1-2; 9 nucleotides align to TRBD1. Germline CDR1 and CDR2: KGHDR and SFDVKD. Trimming at V came to 5 bases and at J to 4 bases, leaving 4 bases not matched to a gene. The CDR3 spans 14 residues. CDR3 in amino acids: CATSAMDRGYGYTF. In nucleotides, the CDR3 is TGTGCCACCAGTGCCATGGACAGGGGCTATGGCTACACCTTC.

On this clonotype: It may be a read error: a sequence one base away is much more abundant. The CDR3: CSAGFGKFLGYTF. CDR3 DNA sequence: TGCAGTGCTGGCTTTGGCAAGTTCTTAGGCTACACCTTC. The gene calls are TRBV20-1 and TRBJ1-2; no clear D. CDR1 and CDR2 from the germline V gene are DFQATT and SNEGSKA (reference sequence). Trimming left V 5 bases short and J 8 bases short, with 18 bases between. The CDR3 has 13 residues.

This clonotype showed up many times. This chain uses TRBV20-1 with TRBJ2-1, with a tentative D call TRBD1 (6 bases). The CDR3 covers 13 residues. Germline values: CDR1 DFQATT, CDR2 SNEGSKA (reference sequence). With 6 bases removed from V and 2 bases from J, the gap between germline ends came to 11 bases. The DNA of the CDR3 is TGCAGTGCGAACCGGGACACCTACAATGAGCAGTTCTTC. Translated, it gives CSANRDTYNEQFF.

The V call is TRBV11-1, the J call TRBJ2-2, with no clear D. Per germline, CDR1 SGHAT and CDR2 FQDESV (reference sequence). This CDR3 is 14 amino acids long. With 4 bases removed from V and 5 bases from J, the gap between germline ends came to 11 bases. Here the CDR3 DNA reads TGTGCCAGCAGCTCACCTCGCCAGACCGGGGAGCTGTTTTTT. Translating gives CASSSPRQTGELFF.

This clonotype has a count of ten or more. The rearrangement links TRBV3-1 to TRBJ2-5; the D gene is possibly TRBD1 (6 bases). The CDR3 length is 14 residues. Germline V gene lookup returns CDR1 LGHDT and CDR2 YNNKEL (reference sequence). Trimming took off 1 base at V and 3 bases at J, with 9 bases between the two ends. The chain's CDR3 is CASSQGHREETQYF. The CDR3 DNA is TGTGCCAGCAGCCAAGGCCACAGGGAAGAGACCCAGTACTTC.